The 5 T cell receptor beta chains listed next were all sequenced from one sample in a study of cytomegalovirus exposure and HLA in healthy donors. PCR was performed using 60 Vbeta and 13 Jbeta primers. Repertoires were generated with immunoSEQ multiplex PCR, while TCRdb's copy carries only in-frame clones and drops some. The clone table shows tens of thousands of clones, with the ten largest holding less than 0.6%. Source material: PBMCs. The receptors shown here come from a man aged 45-65 years in good health and CMV-seronegative.

The DNA of the CDR3 is TGTGCCAGCAGCCCCGGACAGAACTACGAGCAGTACTTC. Protein product: CASSPGQNYEQYF. The chain combines TRBV7-8 with TRBJ2-5; TRBD1 is a possible D gene (6 bases). Near its end, the DNA agrees better with TRBJ2-7, so the J call may be wrong. From germline, CDR1 is SGHVS and CDR2 FQNEAQ. The CDR3 runs to 13 residues.

The rearrangement uses TRBV18 and TRBJ2-2, with TRBD2 identical over 7 bases. CDR1 and CDR2 (germline): KGHSH, LQKENI. The junction had 13 bases not matched to a gene; V was cut back by 3 bases and J by 0 bases. This CDR3 spans 19 amino acids. For the CDR3, the DNA is TGTGCCAGCTCACCCTACATCGTAGCGGGTGACGCGAACACCGGGGAGCTGTTTTTT. Translating gives CASSPYIVAGDANTGELFF.

The J gene is TRBJ2-2, the V gene TRBV30; possibly TRBD2 for D (6 bases). V gave up 4 bases and J gave up 8 bases, with 11 bases separating them. Germline CDR1 reads GTSNPN; CDR2 reads SVGIG (reference sequence). There are 12 residues in the CDR3. CDR3 nucleotides: TGTGCCTGGACCCCAGGAGGGGGGGAGCTGTTTTTT. It specifies CAWTPGGGELFF.

The chain joins TRBV28 to TRBJ2-3, with 8 bases aligning to TRBD2. CDR1 is MDHEN, CDR2 SYDVKM, per germline. V lost 2 bases and J lost 4; bases outside the gene matches: 5. This CDR3 is 15 amino acids long. The CDR3 bases are TGTGCCAGCAGTTTAATAGCGGGGATGTCAGATACGCAGTATTTT. Translating it yields CASSLIAGMSDTQYF.

The CDR3 nucleotides read TGTGCCAGCAGCGTAACGATCGGGGGGCGCGACACAGATACGCAGTATTTT. It specifies CASSVTIGGRDTDTQYF. The chain joins TRBV9 to TRBJ2-3, with D maybe TRBD2 (7 bases). CDR1 and CDR2 (germline): SGDLS, YYNGEE. V was shortened by 1 base and J by 2 bases, with 17 bases between the two germline ends. CDR3 length: 17 amino acids.